Listed below are T cell receptor beta chains from one sample, sequenced in a study of blood T cell repertoires in COVID-19. Using immunoSEQ multiplex PCR, the repertoire was profiled, and TCRdb retains in-frame clones only, with some absent. Of roughly 220,000 clones detected, approximately 86% appear once; the ten largest clones hold 3% to 3.5%. Specimen: peripheral blood. These receptors all stem from a man aged 60 to 69 with acute or convalescent COVID-19. CDR3s include the opening cysteine and the closing phenylalanine or tryptophan. D genes are given only for firm matches. Expanded clones are given a class, and other clones once, few, many or no size at all.

TGTGCCAGCAGTGCACGGACCCGGGAAATTGAGACCCAGTACTTC	CASSARTREIETQYF	TRBV25-1	TRBJ2-5	NA	NA
TGTGCCAGCAGGTTCAGGGGCGGTGCCTTAGGCACTGAAGCTTTCTTT	CASRFRGGALGTEAFF	TRBV5-4	TRBJ1-1	NA	NA
TGTGCCAGTAGTTTCGGACAGGGTGGGAGCTCCTATAATTCACCCCTCCACTTT	CASSFGQGGSSYNSPLHF	TRBV19	TRBJ1-6	TRBD1	NA
TGTGCCAGCAGCTCATGGGCGGGGGTACAAGATACGCAGTATTTT	CASSSWAGVQDTQYF	TRBV7-2	TRBJ2-3	TRBD2	NA
TGTGCCAGCAGCAAAAGTCAGGGTGGTGGGGTCCAAGAGACCCAGTACTTC	CASSKSQGGGVQETQYF	TRBV7-2	TRBJ2-5	NA	once
TGTGCCAGCAGCAGAACAGGGGGCGCTGGGGCCAACGTCCTGACTTTC	CASSRTGGAGANVLTF	TRBV5-8	TRBJ2-6	TRBD1	NA
TGTGCCAGCAGCTTGAGTTTTTGGGGGCAGAGGGAGAACACCGGGGAGCTGTTTTTT	CASSLSFWGQRENTGELFF	TRBV7-6	TRBJ2-2	NA	NA
TGTGCCAGCAGCTTGGAAACAGGGGCTAACTATGGCTACACCTTC	CASSLETGANYGYTF	TRBV7-9	TRBJ1-2	TRBD1	NA
TGTGCCAGCAGTGAAGTTGCTCTGGGGGGGGGTTCCAATGAGCAGTTCTTC	CASSEVALGGGSNEQFF	TRBV2	TRBJ2-1	TRBD2	NA
TGTGCCAGTAGAAAGGACAGGGGGCTCAATCAGCCCCAGCATTTT	CASRKDRGLNQPQHF	TRBV19	TRBJ1-5	TRBD1	few
TGTGCCAGCAGTTCGGGGGGTGTTGCTAACTATGGCTACACCTTC	CASSSGGVANYGYTF	TRBV6-5	TRBJ1-2	NA	NA
TGTGCCAGCAGCCAAAGACTAGCGGGGGGCTCGCGCTCCTACGAGCAGTACTTC	CASSQRLAGGSRSYEQYF	TRBV4-2	TRBJ2-7	TRBD2	NA
TGTGCCACCAGTGAGGGGGGGGTTGATGAGCAGTTCTTC	CATSEGGVDEQFF	TRBV24-1	TRBJ2-1	TRBD2	NA